The 30 T cell receptor beta chains below come from one sample, sequenced in a study of CD8 T cells in Susac syndrome. With random hexamers, 0.5 to 1 ug RNA was reverse transcribed. TCRdb reprocessed the immunoSEQ multiplex PCR reads via MiXCR and lists one record per CDR3 protein. The sample consists of about 76,000 distinct CDR3 sequences, 90% to 95% of them appearing once. The sequenced sample consisted of CD8+ T cells from PBMCs. Receptor source: a human donor with multiple sclerosis.

The rearrangement uses TRBV7-8 and TRBJ2-1, with no clear D. Germline CDR1 and CDR2: SGHVS and FQNEAQ. CDR3 length equals 16 residues. Deletions cut 3 bases from V and 0 bases from J, with 12 bases between. The chain's CDR3 is CASSFLSPSSYNEQFF. As DNA, the CDR3 is TGTGCCAGCAGCTTCCTTTCCCCCAGCTCCTACAATGAGCAGTTCTTC. Full variable domain (remainder filled in from reference TRBV7-8 and TRBJ2-1): GAGVSQSPRYKVAKRGQDVALRCDPISGHVSLFWYQQALGQGPEFLTYFQNEAQLDKSGLPSDRFFAERPEGSVSTLKIQRTQQEDSAVYLCASSFLSPSSYNEQFFGPGTRLTVL.

The count of this clonotype is one. The chain combines TRBV14 with TRBJ2-3, with 7 bases fitting TRBD1. The germline gives CDR1 SGHDN, CDR2 FVKESK. The V segment lost 2 bases and the J segment 6 bases; nucleotides outside the gene matches: 11. This CDR3 comprises 16 residues. The CDR3 DNA follows: TGTGCCAGCAGCCAATGGGACAGCACAATGCCGGATACGCAGTATTTT. Its protein is CASSQWDSTMPDTQYF.

The gene calls are TRBV15 and TRBJ1-5; unclear D gene. Germline V gene sequence: CDR1 LNHNV, CDR2 YYDKDF (reference sequence). Deletions cut 0 bases from V and 4 bases from J, with 7 bases between. The CDR3 is 14 residues long. In DNA form, the CDR3 reads TGTGCCACCAGCAGAGATTTGGGTAATCAGCCCCAGCATTTT. Protein sequence: CATSRDLGNQPQHF. The full variable domain, in which reference TRBV15 and TRBJ1-5 provide the parts outside the CDR3, is DAMVIQNPRYQVTQFGKPVTLSCSQTLNHNVMYWYQQKSSQAPKLLFHYYDKDFNNEADTPDNFQSRRPNTSFCFLDIRSPGLGDTAMYLCATSRDLGNQPQHFGDGTRLSIL.

V usage is TRBV29-1 and J usage is TRBJ2-1; perhaps TRBD2 as D (5 bases). From germline, CDR1 is SQVTM and CDR2 ANQGSEA. The CDR3 is 13 residues long. Trimming pared 7 bases from V and 2 bases from J, leaving 12 bases between. The CDR3 DNA follows: TGCAGCGGTGCGAGGGAAACCTACAATGAGCAGTTCTTC. Translated: CSGARETYNEQFF.

This clonotype was found a few times. This chain joins TRBV24-1 and TRBJ2-1, with TRBD2 identical over 7 bases. This CDR3 is 17 amino acids long. Germline V gene data show CDR1 as KGHDR and CDR2 as SFDVKD. Trimming at V came to 0 bases and at J to 0 bases, leaving 4 bases not matched to a gene. CDR3 protein: CATSDLPSGASYNEQFF. CDR3 coding DNA: TGTGCCACCAGTGATTTGCCTAGCGGAGCCTCCTACAATGAGCAGTTCTTC.

The rearrangement uses TRBV18 and TRBJ2-3; TRBD2 aligns across 8 bases. The CDR3 covers 15 residues. Germline CDR1 reads KGHSH; CDR2 reads LQKENI. Losses at the gene ends were 3 bases for V and 3 bases for J; bases not matched to a gene: 5. CDR3 sequence: CASSPGAGATDTQYF. In nucleotides, the CDR3 is TGTGCCAGCTCACCCGGAGCGGGAGCAACAGATACGCAGTATTTT.

The rearrangement uses TRBV4-3 and TRBJ2-7; TRBD1 agrees at 10 bases. Germline loops: CDR1 LGHNA, CDR2 YSLEER. This CDR3 spans 14 amino acids. V trimming: 4 bases; J trimming: 7 bases; junction bases outside the gene matches: 7. CDR3 sequence: CASSPGTGAFEQYF. For the CDR3, the DNA is TGCGCCAGCAGCCCCGGGACAGGGGCCTTTGAGCAGTACTTC.

This chain joins TRBV20-1 and TRBJ2-7; 9 nucleotides agree with TRBD2. Germline lookup yields CDR1 DFQATT and CDR2 SNEGSKA (reference sequence). V dropped 6 bases and J dropped 4; count of bases not matched to a gene: 7. The CDR3 totals 13 residues. In nucleotides, the CDR3 is TGCAGTGCCAAACCTAGCGGGGAATACGAGCAGTACTTC. Translating gives CSAKPSGEYEQYF.

The chain links TRBV28 to TRBJ2-2, with D possibly TRBD2 on 6 matching bases. From germline, CDR1 is MDHEN and CDR2 SYDVKM. CDR3 length: 16 residues. Between the trimmed V and J ends, which lost 5 bases and 0 bases, there was a span of 13 bases. In nucleotides, the CDR3 is TGTGCCAGCAGTCTACCTGGGACTGCGAACACCGGGGAGCTGTTTTTT. Residues: CASSLPGTANTGELFF. Variable domain in full (rest from reference TRBV28 and TRBJ2-2): DVKVTQSSRYLVKRTGEKVFLECVQDMDHENMFWYRQDPGLGLRLIYFSYDVKMKEKGDIPEGYSVSREKKERFSLILESASTNQTSMYLCASSLPGTANTGELFFGEGSRLTVL.

This clonotype occurred once. The chain joins TRBV27 to TRBJ2-1; D gene uncertain. The germline V and J ends were trimmed by 5 bases and 0 bases, with 14 bases remaining between them. Per germline, CDR1 MNHEY and CDR2 SMNVEV (reference sequence). The CDR3 has 16 residues. The CDR3 region is CASSLSSVSSYNEQFF. DNA of the CDR3: TGTGCCAGCAGTCTCAGTTCGGTAAGCTCCTACAATGAGCAGTTCTTC.

This clonotype was counted once. The gene calls are TRBV7-9 and TRBJ2-2; 9 positions agree with TRBD1. The V segment lost 5 bases and the J segment 8 bases; nucleotides outside the gene matches: 9. Germline values: CDR1 SEHNR, CDR2 FQNEAQ (reference sequence). The CDR3 is 15 amino acids. Here the CDR3 DNA reads TGTGCCAGCAGCCCGCGGGACAGGGATTCGGGGGAGCTGTTTTTT. Amino acid sequence: CASSPRDRDSGELFF.

The chain is built from TRBV4-1 and TRBJ2-7; D tentatively reads TRBD1 or TRBD2 (6 bases each). CDR1 and CDR2 (germline): MGHRA, YSYEKL. There are 18 residues in the CDR3. Trimming left V 2 bases short and J 0 bases short, with 20 bases between. Here the CDR3 reads CASSQRLTEGDFSYEQYF. The DNA for the CDR3 is TGCGCCAGCAGCCAACGTCTGACCGAGGGGGACTTCTCCTACGAGCAGTACTTC.

The gene calls are TRBV28 and TRBJ1-1; D not resolved. Germline V lookup: CDR1 MDHEN, CDR2 SYDVKM. Deletions cut 3 bases from V and 1 base from J, with 12 bases between. The CDR3 contains 15 residues. The CDR3 sequence: CASSFPSARNTEAFF. CDR3 bases: TGTGCCAGCAGTTTCCCCTCCGCCCGGAACACTGAAGCTTTCTTT.

V gene TRBV19 combines with J gene TRBJ1-6; D perhaps matches TRBD1 (5 bases). Trimming cost V 3 bases and J 4 bases, with 13 bases left between them. CDR3 length: 16 amino acids. Germline assignment: CDR1 LNHDA and CDR2 SQIVND (reference sequence). The CDR3 here is CASSIGQRGYNSPLHF. The CDR3 DNA is TGTGCCAGTAGTATTGGGCAACGGGGGTATAATTCACCCCTCCACTTT.

The chain combines TRBV11-2 with TRBJ1-1, with a tentative D call TRBD1 (5 bases). Germline V gene data show CDR1 as SGHAT and CDR2 as FQNNGV. The CDR3 contains 14 residues. The V end lost 4 bases, the J end lost 4 bases, and 13 bases lay between the germline ends. The CDR3 protein is CASSSVGRGTEAFF. The CDR3 bases are TGTGCCAGCAGCTCGGTGGGGAGGGGCACTGAAGCTTTCTTT.

The genes are TRBV15 and TRBJ2-1; D is uncertain. V was shortened by 3 bases and J by 0 bases, with 9 bases between the two germline ends. Germline CDR1 reads LNHNV; CDR2 reads YYDKDF (reference sequence). This CDR3 contains 15 residues. This CDR3 is CATSRGRVSYNEQFF. The CDR3 bases are TGTGCCACCAGCAGGGGCAGAGTCTCCTACAATGAGCAGTTCTTC.

The gene calls are TRBV19 and TRBJ2-7; no clear D. The CDR3 extends over 14 amino acids. Trimming stripped 2 bases from V and 3 bases from J, with 11 bases between. Germline CDR1 LNHDA, CDR2 SQIVND (reference sequence). CDR3 coding DNA: TGTGCCAGTAGTATAAGTAGCATGGGCTACGAGCAGTACTTC. Translated, it gives CASSISSMGYEQYF.

The rearrangement uses TRBV11-2 and TRBJ2-2; 7 bases map to TRBD1. The length of the CDR3 is 16 residues. J was trimmed by 5 bases and V by 5 bases; bases with no gene match: 11. CDR1 is SGHAT, CDR2 FQNNGV, per germline. CDR3 sequence reads: CASSPGTVKGTGELFF. In DNA form, the CDR3 reads TGTGCCAGCAGCCCAGGGACAGTGAAAGGGACCGGGGAGCTGTTTTTT. Full variable domain (rest looked up from reference TRBV11-2 and TRBJ2-2): EAGVAQSPRYKIIEKRQSVAFWCNPISGHATLYWYQQILGQGPKLLIQFQNNGVVDDSQLPKDRFSAERLKGVDSTLKIQPAKLEDSAVYLCASSPGTVKGTGELFFGEGSRLTVL.

The chain has TRBV30 and TRBJ2-7, with D possibly being TRBD2 (6 bases). Trimming stripped 0 bases from V and 3 bases from J, with 9 bases between. Germline V gene sequence: CDR1 GTSNPN, CDR2 SVGIG (reference sequence). This CDR3 is built from 13 residues. CDR3 in amino acids: CAWSVSGSYEQYF. The CDR3 nucleotides are TGTGCCTGGAGTGTTAGCGGAAGCTACGAGCAGTACTTC.

J is TRBJ2-1 and V is TRBV7-6; D may be TRBD1 (6 bases). Trimming removed 6 bases at V and 0 bases at J, with 18 bases between. This CDR3 has 17 amino acids. CDR1 and CDR2 from the germline V gene are SGHVS and FNYEAQ. In DNA form, the CDR3 reads TGTGCCAGCAGTCCTGAGGGACACTTAAGCTCCTACAATGAGCAGTTCTTC. This translates into CASSPEGHLSSYNEQFF.

V gene TRBV27 combines with J gene TRBJ2-1; D might be TRBD1 (5 bases). Looked up from germline, CDR1 is MNHEY and CDR2 is SMNVEV (reference sequence). CDR3 length: 14 residues. The V and J ends lost 4 bases and 4 bases respectively, with 11 bases between them. For the CDR3, the DNA is TGTGCCAGCAGTTCCCTGGACACTTACAATGAGCAGTTCTTC. It translates to CASSSLDTYNEQFF.

The chain uses TRBV19 and TRBJ1-4; TRBD1 aligns across 7 bases. J lost 8 bases, V lost 8 bases, and 8 bases had no gene match. The CDR3 runs to 13 residues. Per germline, CDR1 LNHDA and CDR2 SQIVND (reference sequence). CDR3 bases: TGTGCCAGTCGGTCAGGGGGGCACGAAAAACTGTTTTTT. Its translation: CASRSGGHEKLFF.

The J gene is TRBJ1-1, the V gene TRBV28, with 8 positions matching TRBD1. CDR1 and CDR2 from the germline V gene are MDHEN and SYDVKM. The V and J ends lost 6 bases and 5 bases, in that order; junction bases with no gene match: 11. There are 15 residues in the CDR3. The chain's CDR3 is CASSSPDRDGTEAFF. The CDR3 region has the DNA TGTGCCAGCAGCTCTCCGGACAGGGACGGGACTGAAGCTTTCTTT.

V is TRBV4-1 and J is TRBJ2-3; D may be TRBD1 (5 bases). The CDR3 runs to 16 residues. Germline V gives CDR1 MGHRA, CDR2 YSYEKL. The ends were cut back, 0 bases at V and 7 bases at J, with 17 bases in the middle. This CDR3 reads CASSQDSLGAHNTQYF. The CDR3 region has the DNA TGCGCCAGCAGCCAAGATAGCCTAGGGGCCCACAATACGCAGTATTTT.

The chain couples TRBV19 to TRBJ2-1; 7 positions match TRBD2. There are 15 residues in the CDR3. The ends lost 11 bases at V and 8 bases at J; junction bases unmatched: 18. In germline, CDR1 is LNHDA, CDR2 SQIVND (reference sequence). CDR3 in amino acids: CAASPGLRSIHEQFF. The CDR3 coding sequence is TGTGCCGCATCACCGGGACTAAGGTCCATCCATGAGCAGTTCTTC. The full variable domain, rest sourced from reference TRBV19 and TRBJ2-1, is DGGITQSPKYLFRKEGQNVTLSCEQNLNHDAMYWYRQDPGQGLRLIYYSQIVNDFQKGDIAEGYSVSREKKESFPLTVTSAQKNPTAFYLCAASPGLRSIHEQFFGPGTRLTVL.

The J gene is TRBJ2-7, the V gene TRBV4-1, with D perhaps TRBD2 (6 bases). Trimming took 1 base from V and 3 from J, leaving 10 bases between them. Looked up from germline, CDR1 is MGHRA and CDR2 is YSYEKL. The CDR3 sequence is 14 residues long. The CDR3 region has the DNA TGCGCCAGCAGCCAAGGGACGGGAGACTACGAGCAGTACTTC. Translated: CASSQGTGDYEQYF.

The chain couples TRBV6-1 to TRBJ2-5; no clear D gene. V was shortened by 1 base and J by 5 bases, with 14 bases between the two germline ends. Germline CDR1 and CDR2: MNHNS and SASEGT. This CDR3 comprises 15 residues. The CDR3 protein is CASSEGSGPGETQYF. In DNA, the CDR3 is TGTGCCAGCAGTGAAGGTTCGGGCCCCGGGGAGACCCAGTACTTC.

The CDR3 nucleotides are TGTGCCAGCAGCCCAGTAGGGGGGGGAAAAGAAGAGACCCAGTACTTC. Residues: CASSPVGGGKEETQYF. The gene calls are TRBV9 and TRBJ2-5; D is possibly TRBD2 (7 bases). CDR3 length: 16 amino acids. Between the trimmed V and J ends, which lost 4 bases and 3 bases, there was a span of 19 bases. The germline gives CDR1 SGDLS, CDR2 YYNGEE.

The chain uses TRBV6-5 and TRBJ2-6; the D is unclear. Trimming pared 2 bases from V and 0 bases from J, leaving 11 bases between. Germline V CDR1 and CDR2: MNHEY, SVGAGI. This CDR3 is built from 17 residues. The chain's CDR3 is CASSYPGVSSGANVLTF. CDR3 in DNA: TGTGCCAGCAGTTACCCAGGAGTAAGCTCTGGGGCCAACGTCCTGACTTTC.

The gene calls are TRBV11-2 and TRBJ2-7; tentatively, D is TRBD2 (6 bases). Trimming pared 6 bases from V and 6 bases from J, leaving 15 bases between. The CDR3 has 13 amino acids. Germline assignment: CDR1 SGHAT and CDR2 FQNNGV. CDR3 DNA sequence: TGTGCCAGCAGAGATTTCGGGGGATCCGAGCAGTACTTC. It codes for CASRDFGGSEQYF.